These 18 T cell receptor beta chains were sequenced from one sample in a study of T cells in Graves' hyperthyroidism and ophthalmopathy. Amplification of TCR beta CDR3 regions used RNA as the template. RT-PCR in the first round (using the HTBI primer set) targeted the TCR CDR3. TCRdb called the multiplex PCR reads again in MiXCR, with one record for every CDR3 protein. The sample lists around 690,000 distinct CDR3 sequences; roughly a sixth were seen once. Sequenced material: blood. The receptors were sampled from a man between 45 and 60 years old with Graves' hyperthyroidism.

The chain is built from TRBV4-1 and TRBJ2-7, with unresolved D. Germline V gene data show CDR1 as MGHRA and CDR2 as YSYEKL. The CDR3 runs to 17 residues. V lost 2 bases, J lost 3 bases, and 20 bases lay in between. The CDR3 spells CASSQLTHAVSYYEQYF. CDR3 nucleotide sequence: TGCGCCAGCAGCCAATTGACTCATGCGGTCTCCTACTACGAGCAGTACTTC.

This clonotype was observed many times. This chain uses TRBV28 with TRBJ2-5, with TRBD1 identical over 8 bases. The CDR3 covers 15 residues. J lost 5 bases, V lost 6 bases, and 11 bases had no gene match. Looked up from germline, CDR1 is MDHEN and CDR2 is SYDVKM. CDR3 DNA sequence: TGTGCCAGCAGACCCGGACAGGGAATTATTGAGACCCAGTACTTC. This encodes CASRPGQGIIETQYF.

The chain has TRBV7-3 and TRBJ2-1; 7 positions agree with TRBD2. CDR1 and CDR2 (germline): SGHTA, FQGTGA. The V and J ends lost 1 base and 4 bases, in that order; junction bases with no gene match: 7. The CDR3 runs to 16 residues. The CDR3 DNA reads TGTGCCAGCAGCTTAAGGGTAGCGGGCAATTACAATGAGCAGTTCTTC. It encodes CASSLRVAGNYNEQFF.

This chain connects TRBV3-1 to TRBJ2-7, with TRBD2 as a possible D gene (5 bases). Germline lookup yields CDR1 LGHDT and CDR2 YNNKEL (reference sequence). V lost 8 bases to trimming and J lost 5 bases, with 22 bases between them. The CDR3 is made up of 15 amino acids. For the CDR3, the DNA is TGTGCCAGCTCCCTTTTAGTGGGAGCTAACCACGAGCAGTACTTC. It encodes CASSLLVGANHEQYF.

The CDR3, as DNA: TGCAGTGCGCGGACAGGGGCCAGCAGTGAAGCTTTCTTT. It is translated as CSARTGASSEAFF. This sequence joins TRBV20-1 and TRBJ1-1, with 9 bases aligning to TRBD1. This CDR3 spans 13 amino acids. Germline V gene data show CDR1 as DFQATT and CDR2 as SNEGSKA (reference sequence). J lost 7 bases, V lost 6 bases, and 9 bases had no gene match.

This clonotype has ten or more counts. V and J are TRBV28 and TRBJ1-2; 9 bases agree with TRBD1. The CDR3 has 18 amino acids. The V gene end was trimmed by 2 bases and the J gene end by 8 bases; junction bases not matched to a gene: 18. Germline CDR1 is MDHEN and CDR2 is SYDVKM. This chain's CDR3 is CASSLATGTGKGPQGYTF. CDR3 bases: TGTGCCAGCAGTTTAGCAACCGGGACAGGGAAAGGTCCGCAGGGCTACACCTTC.

This clonotype appeared many times. The chain is built from TRBV18 and TRBJ1-2; weak D call: TRBD1 (5 bases). CDR3 length: 16 amino acids. Germline V gives CDR1 KGHSH, CDR2 LQKENI. Trimming left V 3 bases short and J 2 bases short, with 16 bases between. CDR3 nucleotide sequence: TGTGCCAGCTCACCCCCTGCCAGGGTGAGAAACTATGGCTACACCTTC. It specifies CASSPPARVRNYGYTF.

The gene calls are TRBV15 and TRBJ1-3; tentative D call: TRBD1 (6 bases). The germline gives CDR1 LNHNV, CDR2 YYDKDF (reference sequence). The CDR3 is 16 residues long. V lost 2 bases to trimming and J lost 0 bases, with 11 bases between them. Here the CDR3 reads CATSRRQVSSGNTIYF. DNA of the CDR3: TGTGCCACCAGCAGACGACAGGTTTCCTCTGGAAACACCATATATTTT.

Details on this clonotype: An end of the junction does not agree with germline; a read error may underlie this. The chain has TRBV10-3 and TRBJ2-2, with D tentatively TRBD2 (7 bases). CDR3 length: 14 amino acids. In germline, CDR1 is ENHRY, CDR2 SYGVKD. CDR3 region: CALRTRDNTGGLFF. In DNA form, the CDR3 reads TGTGCCCTCAGGACAAGGGATAACACCGGGGGGCTGTTTTTC.

This clonotype was seen at least ten times. The chain joins TRBV2 to TRBJ1-1; 7 bases are a match to TRBD1. Per germline, CDR1 SNHLY and CDR2 FYNNEI. The CDR3 contains 13 residues. V was clipped by 7 bases and J by 1 base; unmatched bases: 3. The DNA for the CDR3 is TGTGCCAGCAACCGGGACAGGAACACTGAAGCTTTCTTT. This translates into CASNRDRNTEAFF.

This clonotype was picked up a small number of times. The gene calls are TRBV11-2 and TRBJ2-2; D uncertain. The V end lost 0 bases, the J end lost 0 bases, and 11 bases lay between the germline ends. Germline V lookup: CDR1 SGHAT, CDR2 FQNNGV. The CDR3 spans 17 residues. The CDR3 sequence is CASSLDLLGSNTGELFF. The CDR3, as DNA: TGTGCCAGCAGCTTAGATTTATTGGGATCGAACACCGGGGAGCTGTTTTTT.

This clonotype was found many times. The rearrangement links TRBV2 to TRBJ2-3, with 11 bases lining up with TRBD1. The ends lost 6 bases at V and 4 bases at J; junction bases unmatched: 12. Germline V gene lookup returns CDR1 SNHLY and CDR2 FYNNEI. This CDR3 spans 17 amino acids. For the CDR3, the DNA is TGTGCCAGCAGCCCAGGACAGGGGGCGCAGAGGGCAGATACGCAGTATTTT. Residues: CASSPGQGAQRADTQYF. Drawing the rest from reference TRBV2 and TRBJ2-3, the complete variable domain is EPEVTQTPSHQVTQMGQEVILRCVPISNHLYFYWYRQILGQKVEFLVSFYNNEISEKSEIFDDQFSVERPDGSNFTLKIRSTKLEDSAMYFCASSPGQGAQRADTQYFGPGTRLTVL.

Concerning this clonotype: A much larger clone lies one base from this, so it may be a read error. The chain combines TRBV6-1 with TRBJ1-1; D is unclear. CDR3 length equals 14 residues. Trimming took 2 bases from V and 2 from J, leaving 9 bases between them. Germline values: CDR1 MNHNS, CDR2 SASEGT. DNA of the CDR3: TGTGCCAGCAGTGAATTTTGGAGCAACACTGAAGCTTTCTTT. Translating gives CASSEFWSNTEAFF.

The rearrangement links TRBV20-1 to TRBJ1-1, with TRBD1 matching over 8 bases. V lost 5 bases, J lost 4 bases, and 12 bases stayed unmatched. The CDR3 is 15 amino acids. Germline V gene data show CDR1 as DFQATT and CDR2 as SNEGSKA (reference sequence). CDR3 protein: CSALDREFRSTEAFF. The CDR3 region has the DNA TGCAGTGCTCTGGACAGGGAATTCCGGAGCACTGAAGCTTTCTTT.

This clonotype was found a few times. The chain carries TRBV5-5 and TRBJ2-1; D remains ambiguous. CDR1 is SGHKS and CDR2 is YYEKEE in the germline V gene (reference sequence). The V gene lost 4 bases and the J gene lost 0 bases, with 11 bases spanning the gap. CDR3 length: 15 residues. CDR3 loop: CASSPWADSYNEQFF. CDR3 bases: TGTGCCAGCAGCCCCTGGGCGGACTCCTACAATGAGCAGTTCTTC.

The V gene is TRBV3-1, the J gene TRBJ2-7; possible D gene TRBD2, 7 bases. V gave up 4 bases and J gave up 6 bases, with 19 bases separating them. The CDR3 is 15 residues long. Germline V gives CDR1 LGHDT, CDR2 YNNKEL (reference sequence). The CDR3 nucleotides are TGTGCCAGCAGCCCCCCGGGGGGCAGCTCGAGCGAGCAGTACTTC. It encodes CASSPPGGSSSEQYF.

This clonotype was picked up many times. This chain links TRBV2 with TRBJ2-7, with a tentative D call TRBD2 (5 bases). The CDR3 is 13 residues long. Germline-derived CDR1 and CDR2 are SNHLY and FYNNEI. V gave up 10 bases and J gave up 2 bases, with 15 bases separating them. The CDR3 sequence is CATWSGTAYEQYF. DNA for the CDR3: TGTGCCACCTGGAGCGGTACCGCCTACGAGCAGTACTTC.

V is TRBV20-1 and J is TRBJ1-5; 8 bases map to TRBD1. CDR1 is DFQATT, CDR2 SNEGSKA, per germline (reference sequence). The CDR3 is 15 amino acids. CDR3 region: CTATRGQHGNQPQHF. CDR3 nucleotide sequence: TGCACCGCAACCAGGGGGCAGCATGGCAATCAGCCCCAGCATTTT.